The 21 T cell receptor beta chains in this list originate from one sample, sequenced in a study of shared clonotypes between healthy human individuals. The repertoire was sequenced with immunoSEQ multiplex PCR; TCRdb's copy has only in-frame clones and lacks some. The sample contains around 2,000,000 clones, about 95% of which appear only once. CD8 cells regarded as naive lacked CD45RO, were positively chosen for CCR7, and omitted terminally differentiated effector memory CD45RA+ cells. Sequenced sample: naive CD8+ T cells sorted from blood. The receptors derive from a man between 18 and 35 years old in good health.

The DNA for the CDR3 is TGCGCCAGCAGCTTGGACGGGGCAAAGGGACTCTCTGGGGCCAACGTCCTGACTTTC. This sequence encodes CASSLDGAKGLSGANVLTF. V usage is TRBV5-1 and J usage is TRBJ2-6; D may be TRBD2 (6 bases). The CDR3 totals 19 residues. CDR1 is SGHRS and CDR2 is YFSETQ in the germline V gene. With 0 bases removed from V and 0 bases from J, the gap between germline ends came to 16 bases.

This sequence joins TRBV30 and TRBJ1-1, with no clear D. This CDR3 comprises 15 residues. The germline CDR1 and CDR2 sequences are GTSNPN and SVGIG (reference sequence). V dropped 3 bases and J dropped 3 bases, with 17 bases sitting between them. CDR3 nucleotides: TGTGCCTGGAGGGGGTTTGGGGAAAGGGACACTGAAGCTTTCTTT. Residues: CAWRGFGERDTEAFF.

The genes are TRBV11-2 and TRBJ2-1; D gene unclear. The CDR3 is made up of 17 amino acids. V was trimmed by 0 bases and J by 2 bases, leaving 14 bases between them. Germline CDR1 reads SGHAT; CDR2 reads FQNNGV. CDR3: CASSLDNGGGAYNEQFF. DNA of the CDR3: TGTGCCAGCAGCTTAGATAATGGTGGTGGGGCCTACAATGAGCAGTTCTTC.

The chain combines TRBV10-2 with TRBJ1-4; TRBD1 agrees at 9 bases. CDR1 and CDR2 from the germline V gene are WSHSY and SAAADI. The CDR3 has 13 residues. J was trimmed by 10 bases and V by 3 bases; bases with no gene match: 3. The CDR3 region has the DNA TGCGCCAGCAGTGATGACAGGGGGGTAAAACTGTTTTTT. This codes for CASSDDRGVKLFF.

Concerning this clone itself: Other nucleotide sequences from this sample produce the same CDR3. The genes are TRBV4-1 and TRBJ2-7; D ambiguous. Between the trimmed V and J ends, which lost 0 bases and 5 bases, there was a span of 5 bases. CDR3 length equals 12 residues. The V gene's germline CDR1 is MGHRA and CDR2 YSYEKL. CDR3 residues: CASSQDEDEQYF. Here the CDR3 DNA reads TGCGCCAGCAGCCAAGACGAGGACGAGCAGTACTTC.

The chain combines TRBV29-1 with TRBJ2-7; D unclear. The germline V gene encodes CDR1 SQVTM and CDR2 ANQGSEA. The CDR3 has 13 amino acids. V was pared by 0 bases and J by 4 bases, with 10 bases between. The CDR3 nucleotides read TGCAGCGTTGAAGACAACCATTCGTACGAGCAGTACTTC. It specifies CSVEDNHSYEQYF.

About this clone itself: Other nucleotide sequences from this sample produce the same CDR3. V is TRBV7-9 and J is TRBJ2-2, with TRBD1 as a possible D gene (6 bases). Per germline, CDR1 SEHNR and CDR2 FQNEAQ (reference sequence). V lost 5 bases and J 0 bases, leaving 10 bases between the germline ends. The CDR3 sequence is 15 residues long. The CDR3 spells CASSLDSANTGELFF. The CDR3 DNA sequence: TGTGCCAGCAGCCTGGACAGCGCGAACACCGGGGAGCTGTTTTTT.

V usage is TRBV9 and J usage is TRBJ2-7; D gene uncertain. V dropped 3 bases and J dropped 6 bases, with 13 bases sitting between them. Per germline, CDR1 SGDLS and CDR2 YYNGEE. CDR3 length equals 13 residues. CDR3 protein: CASSEAQLSEQYF. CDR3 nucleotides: TGTGCCAGCAGCGAGGCCCAACTGAGCGAGCAGTACTTC.

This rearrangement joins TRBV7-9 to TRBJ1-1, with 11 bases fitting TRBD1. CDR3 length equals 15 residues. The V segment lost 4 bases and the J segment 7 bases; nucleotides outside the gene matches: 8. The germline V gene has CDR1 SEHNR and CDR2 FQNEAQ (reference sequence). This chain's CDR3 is CASSSWTGGPSEAFF. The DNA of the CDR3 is TGTGCCAGCAGCTCCTGGACAGGGGGCCCGAGTGAAGCTTTCTTT.

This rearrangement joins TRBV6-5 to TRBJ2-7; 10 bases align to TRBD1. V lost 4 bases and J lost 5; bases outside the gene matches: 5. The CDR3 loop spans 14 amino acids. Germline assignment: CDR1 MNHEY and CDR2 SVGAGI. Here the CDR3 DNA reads TGTGCCAGCAGTTGGGGGACAGGGGTCCACGAGCAGTACTTC. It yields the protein CASSWGTGVHEQYF.

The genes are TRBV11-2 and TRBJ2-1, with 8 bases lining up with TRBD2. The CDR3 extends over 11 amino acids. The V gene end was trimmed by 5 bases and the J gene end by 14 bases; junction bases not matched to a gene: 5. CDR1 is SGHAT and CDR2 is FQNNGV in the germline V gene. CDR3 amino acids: CASSTGGPEFF. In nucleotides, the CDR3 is TGTGCCAGCAGCACGGGGGGGCCGGAGTTCTTC.

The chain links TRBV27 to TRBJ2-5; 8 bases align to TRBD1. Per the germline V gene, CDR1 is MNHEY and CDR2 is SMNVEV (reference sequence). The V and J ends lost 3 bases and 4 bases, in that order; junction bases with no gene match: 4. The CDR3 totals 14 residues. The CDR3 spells CASSFGTGRETQYF. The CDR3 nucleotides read TGTGCCAGCAGTTTCGGGACAGGACGAGAGACCCAGTACTTC.

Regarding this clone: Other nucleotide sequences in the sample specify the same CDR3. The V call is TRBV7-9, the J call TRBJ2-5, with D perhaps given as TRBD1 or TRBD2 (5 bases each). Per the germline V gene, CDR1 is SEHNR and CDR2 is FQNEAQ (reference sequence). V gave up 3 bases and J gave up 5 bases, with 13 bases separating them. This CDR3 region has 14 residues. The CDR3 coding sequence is TGTGCCAGCAGCTTGTTGGGACCAAGGGAGACCCAGTACTTC. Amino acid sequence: CASSLLGPRETQYF.

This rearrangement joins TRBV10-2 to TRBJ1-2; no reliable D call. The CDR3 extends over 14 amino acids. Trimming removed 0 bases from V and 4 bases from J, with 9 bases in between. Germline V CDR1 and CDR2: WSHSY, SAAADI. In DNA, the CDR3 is TGCGCCAGCAGTGAGTCAGGACGCATCTATGGCTACACCTTC. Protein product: CASSESGRIYGYTF.

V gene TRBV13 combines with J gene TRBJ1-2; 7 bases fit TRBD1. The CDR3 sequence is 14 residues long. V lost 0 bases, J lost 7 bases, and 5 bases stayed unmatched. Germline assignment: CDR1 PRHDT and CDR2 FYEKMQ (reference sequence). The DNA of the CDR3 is TGTGCCAGCAGCTTAGGAAGACAGGGATTTGGCTACACCTTC. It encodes CASSLGRQGFGYTF.

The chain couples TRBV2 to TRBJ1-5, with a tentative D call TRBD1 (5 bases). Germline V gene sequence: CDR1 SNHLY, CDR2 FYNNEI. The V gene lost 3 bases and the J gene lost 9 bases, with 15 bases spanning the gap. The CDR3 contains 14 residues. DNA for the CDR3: TGTGCCAGCAGTGACATGGGGGGAGAATCGCCCCAGCATTTT. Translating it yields CASSDMGGESPQHF. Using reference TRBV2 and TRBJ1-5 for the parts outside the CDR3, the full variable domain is EPEVTQTPSHQVTQMGQEVILRCVPISNHLYFYWYRQILGQKVEFLVSFYNNEISEKSEIFDDQFSVERPDGSNFTLKIRSTKLEDSAMYFCASSDMGGESPQHFGDGTRLSIL.

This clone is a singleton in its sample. DNA of the CDR3: TGCGCCAGCAGCAAGACTAGCGGGGCTTTCAACGAGCAGTACTTC. Translating gives CASSKTSGAFNEQYF. This chain joins TRBV5-1 and TRBJ2-7; 11 bases agree with TRBD2. The J segment lost 5 bases and the V segment lost 4 bases, leaving 8 bases of the junction unmatched. The germline V gene has CDR1 SGHRS and CDR2 YFSETQ. The CDR3 is 15 amino acids.

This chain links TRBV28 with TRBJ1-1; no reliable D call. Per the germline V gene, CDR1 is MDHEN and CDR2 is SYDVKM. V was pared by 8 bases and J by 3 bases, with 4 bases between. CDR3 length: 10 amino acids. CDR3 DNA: TGTGCCAGCGCGGACACTGAAGCTTTCTTT. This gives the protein CASADTEAFF.

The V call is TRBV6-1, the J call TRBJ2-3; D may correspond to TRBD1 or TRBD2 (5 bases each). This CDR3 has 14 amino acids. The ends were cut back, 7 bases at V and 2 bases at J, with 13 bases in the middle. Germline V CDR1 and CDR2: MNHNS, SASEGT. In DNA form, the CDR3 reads TGTGCCAGCACCTGGGACCGAATCACAGATACGCAGTATTTT. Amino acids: CASTWDRITDTQYF.

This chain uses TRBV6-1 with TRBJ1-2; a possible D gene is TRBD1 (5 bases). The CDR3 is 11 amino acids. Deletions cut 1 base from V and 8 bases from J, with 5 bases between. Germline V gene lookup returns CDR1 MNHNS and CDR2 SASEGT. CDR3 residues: CASSEGGGYTF. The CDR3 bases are TGTGCCAGCAGTGAAGGGGGGGGCTACACCTTC.

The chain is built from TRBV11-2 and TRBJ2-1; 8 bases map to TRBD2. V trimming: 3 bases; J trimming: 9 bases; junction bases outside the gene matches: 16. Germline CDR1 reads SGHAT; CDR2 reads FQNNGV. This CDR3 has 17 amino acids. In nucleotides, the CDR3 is TGTGCCAGCAGCTTCGAGTTCTCCAGCGGGAGAGTAACTGAGCAGTTCTTC. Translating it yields CASSFEFSSGRVTEQFF.